This TCR beta chain originates from a study of blood T cell repertoires in COVID-19 (dated by TCRdb to the early 2020s). With respect to the entire study: The collaborator samples originated in the United States, Italy and Spain and spanned the acute and convalescent phases of COVID-19. Deeply sampled blood TCRbeta repertoires from subjects exposed to, actively infected with, or recovered from COVID-19 were included in the dataset. A freely available public database, intended as a resource for researchers studying the immune response to SARS-CoV-2, is where the repertoires were released. The prospective study material was composed of cDNA or gDNA derived from T cells, B-cell-depleted T cells, or PBMCs. Nearly every sample came with metadata listing a de-identified subject ID, COVID-19 status, age in years and sex. Samples came from the ongoing ImmuneRACE study (first 160 participants) plus 1,254 subjects from 6 global collaborators. Where HLA class I and class II types were available, the types were taken from metadata supplied by the sample provider, not from assay-based typing. Overall study outcomes, separate from this receptor: How much clinical and demographic metadata was included differed by source and by participant, and the metadata was provided uncurated.

Collaborating institutions collected whole blood in K2EDTA tubes following their own protocols. For TCRbeta analysis, collaborators shipped samples in one of three forms: frozen whole blood, isolated PBMCs, or DNA extracted from either of those sample types. This clone was seen more than once but under ten times. It lacks a known antigen. No much larger clonotype is one base removed from it; base qualities were not supplied. TCRbeta CDR3 regions were amplified from genomic DNA by means of the immunoSEQ Assay, a bias-controlled multiplex PCR. The original methods were these. Nucleated cell counts per sample were estimated from amplification of reference gene primers within the assay. Sequence reads were collapsed and filtered to measure the absolute abundance of every unique TCRbeta CDR3 rearrangement. Productive Simpson clonality was computed per sample as the square root of Simpson's diversity index over productive rearrangements. TCRdb provides this immuneACCESS table in a form limited to in-frame rearrangements. Some clones are lacking; in checked studies, under half of them reflect an unresolved V gene, and why the rest are absent is not known. The V and J calls and clone size are taken from that table; D and trimming were inferred from the DNA. This sample lists fewer than 95,000 clones; 84% were detected once. In total, the top ten clones hold about an eighth of the sample.

The cysteine opens and the phenylalanine closes a CDR3 of 17 amino acids. Only CDR3 DNA remains: 51 bases, in frame from the first base. V is clipped by 1 base and J by 4 bases, and the sequence between their germline boundaries is 14 bases long. The germline V gene supplies CDR1 KGHSH and CDR2 LQKENI. Sequenced material: peripheral blood. Recombination linked TRBV18 to TRBJ1-6; the D segment could be TRBD1, given 6 matching bases. This sequence originates from a human donor in a cohort sampled during active COVID-19. CDR3 reads: CASSPQAGAIYNSPLHF. The DNA reads TGTGCCAGCTCACCACAGGCAGGGGCGATATATAATTCACCCCTCCACTTT.